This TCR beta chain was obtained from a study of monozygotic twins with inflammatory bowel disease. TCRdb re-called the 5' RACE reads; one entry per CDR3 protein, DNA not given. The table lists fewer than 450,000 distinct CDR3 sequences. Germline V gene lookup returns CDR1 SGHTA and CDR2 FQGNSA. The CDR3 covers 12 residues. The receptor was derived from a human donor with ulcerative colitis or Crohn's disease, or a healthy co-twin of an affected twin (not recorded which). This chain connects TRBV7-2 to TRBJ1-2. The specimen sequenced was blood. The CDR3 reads CASSLVQAGYTF.